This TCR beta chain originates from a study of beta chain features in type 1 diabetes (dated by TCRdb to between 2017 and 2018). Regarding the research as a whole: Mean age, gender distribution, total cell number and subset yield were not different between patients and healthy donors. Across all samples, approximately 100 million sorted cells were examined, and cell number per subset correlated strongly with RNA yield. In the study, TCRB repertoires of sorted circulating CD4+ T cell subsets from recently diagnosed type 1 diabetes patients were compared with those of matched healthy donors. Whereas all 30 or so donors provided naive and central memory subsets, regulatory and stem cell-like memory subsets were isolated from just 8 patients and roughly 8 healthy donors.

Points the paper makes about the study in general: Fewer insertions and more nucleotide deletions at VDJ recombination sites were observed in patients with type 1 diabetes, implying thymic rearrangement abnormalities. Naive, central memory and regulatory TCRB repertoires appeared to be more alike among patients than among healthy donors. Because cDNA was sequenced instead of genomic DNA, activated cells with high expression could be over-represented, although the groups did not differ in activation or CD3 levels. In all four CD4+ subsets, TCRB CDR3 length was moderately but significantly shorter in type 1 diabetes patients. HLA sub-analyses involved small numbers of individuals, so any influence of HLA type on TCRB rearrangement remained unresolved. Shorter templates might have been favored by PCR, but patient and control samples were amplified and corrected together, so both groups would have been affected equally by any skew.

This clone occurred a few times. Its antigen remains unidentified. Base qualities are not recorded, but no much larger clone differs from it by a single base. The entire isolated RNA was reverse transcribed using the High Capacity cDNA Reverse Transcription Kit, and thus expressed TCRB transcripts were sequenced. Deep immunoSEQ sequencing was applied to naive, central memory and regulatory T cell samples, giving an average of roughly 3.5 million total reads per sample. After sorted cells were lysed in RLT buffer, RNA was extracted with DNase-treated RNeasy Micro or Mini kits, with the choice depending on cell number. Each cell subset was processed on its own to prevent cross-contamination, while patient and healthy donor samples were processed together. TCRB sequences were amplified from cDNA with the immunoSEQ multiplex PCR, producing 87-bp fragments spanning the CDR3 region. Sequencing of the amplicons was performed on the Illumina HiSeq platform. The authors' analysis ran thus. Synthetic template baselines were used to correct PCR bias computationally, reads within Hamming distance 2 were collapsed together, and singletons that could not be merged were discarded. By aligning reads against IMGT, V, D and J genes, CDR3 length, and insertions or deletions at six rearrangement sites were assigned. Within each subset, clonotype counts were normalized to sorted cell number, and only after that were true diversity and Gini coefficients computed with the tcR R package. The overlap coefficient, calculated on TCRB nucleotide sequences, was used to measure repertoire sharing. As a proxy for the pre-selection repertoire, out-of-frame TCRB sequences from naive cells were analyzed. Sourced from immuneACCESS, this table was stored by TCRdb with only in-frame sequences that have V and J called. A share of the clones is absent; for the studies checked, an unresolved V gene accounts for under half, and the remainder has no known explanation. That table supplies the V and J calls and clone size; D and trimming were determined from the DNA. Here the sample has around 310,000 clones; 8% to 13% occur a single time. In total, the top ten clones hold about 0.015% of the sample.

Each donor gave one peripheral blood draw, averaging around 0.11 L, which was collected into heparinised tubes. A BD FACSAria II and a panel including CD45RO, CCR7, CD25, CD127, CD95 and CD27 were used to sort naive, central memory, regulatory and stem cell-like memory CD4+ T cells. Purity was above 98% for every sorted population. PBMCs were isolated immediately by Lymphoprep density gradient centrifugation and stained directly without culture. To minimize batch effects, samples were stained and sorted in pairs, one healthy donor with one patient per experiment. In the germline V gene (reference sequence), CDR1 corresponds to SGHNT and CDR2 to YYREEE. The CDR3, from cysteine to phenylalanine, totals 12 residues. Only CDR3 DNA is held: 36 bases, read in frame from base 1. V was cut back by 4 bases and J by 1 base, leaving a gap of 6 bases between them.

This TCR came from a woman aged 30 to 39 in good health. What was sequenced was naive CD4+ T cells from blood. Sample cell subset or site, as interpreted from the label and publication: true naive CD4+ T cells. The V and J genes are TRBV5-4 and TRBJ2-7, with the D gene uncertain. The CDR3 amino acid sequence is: CASSITSYEQYF. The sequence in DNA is TGTGCCAGCAGCATCACATCCTACGAGCAGTACTTC. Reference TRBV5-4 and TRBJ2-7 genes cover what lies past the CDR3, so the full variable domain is ETGVTQSPTHLIKTRGQQVTLRCSSQSGHNTVSWYQQALGQGPQFIFQYYREEENGRGNFPPRFSGLQFPNYSSELNVNALELDDSALYLCASSITSYEQYFGPGTRLTVT.